A single sample gave rise to the 17 T cell receptor beta chains below, sequenced in a study of control samples from healthy donors and cancer patients. The method was immunoSEQ multiplex PCR; TCRdb's version includes in-frame clones alone and lacks a portion of them. Here the sample spans some 22,000 clones, less than 90% being singletons. The sample consisted of PBMCs. These receptors were taken from a man aged 55-75 years with colorectal cancer.

This chain links TRBV13 with TRBJ2-4, with 9 bases fitting TRBD1. The CDR3 is 13 residues long. J gave up 6 bases and V 5 bases, and 2 bases lay outside the gene matches. Germline CDR1 PRHDT, CDR2 FYEKMQ (reference sequence). This CDR3 reads CASSGQGRNIQYF. In DNA form, the CDR3 reads TGTGCCAGCAGCGGACAGGGGAGAAACATTCAGTACTTC.

The chain has TRBV10-2 and TRBJ2-3, with 12 positions matching TRBD2. Germline V gives CDR1 WSHSY, CDR2 SAAADI. The ends lost 6 bases at V and 6 bases at J; junction bases unmatched: 7. The CDR3 runs 15 residues. The CDR3 DNA follows: TGCGCCAGCAGACCTAGCGGGGGGGCGTGGGATACGCAGTATTTT. As protein: CASRPSGGAWDTQYF.

The rearrangement links TRBV4-2 to TRBJ2-1; 8 bases fit TRBD2. J gave up 6 bases and V 0 bases, and 4 bases lay outside the gene matches. This CDR3 region has 15 residues. The germline V gene encodes CDR1 LGHNA and CDR2 YNFKEQ. The DNA for the CDR3 is TGTGCCAGCAGCCAAGATCCCCTAGCGGGCAATGAGCAGTTCTTC. Its protein product is CASSQDPLAGNEQFF.

V gene TRBV19 combines with J gene TRBJ1-4; 7 bases are shared with TRBD1. The junction had 1 base not matched to a gene; V was cut back by 6 bases and J by 0 bases. CDR1 and CDR2 from the germline V gene are LNHDA and SQIVND (reference sequence). The CDR3 has 14 amino acids. This chain's CDR3 is CASRGTATNEKLFF. The DNA for the CDR3 is TGTGCCAGTAGGGGGACAGCAACTAATGAAAAACTGTTTTTT.

The genes are TRBV23-1 and TRBJ2-7; D is possibly TRBD1 or TRBD2 (6 bases each). TRBV23-1 is labeled an ORF, and its function is uncertain. The CDR3 has 14 residues. V shed 8 bases and J shed 5 bases, with 19 bases lying between them. The chain's CDR3 is CASPGPGAIDEQYF. CDR3 DNA: TGCGCCAGCCCCGGTCCGGGGGCAATTGACGAGCAGTACTTC.

This chain uses TRBV11-2 with TRBJ2-7; a weak D match, TRBD1 (6 bases). This CDR3 has 13 residues. V lost 4 bases to trimming and J lost 6 bases, with 13 bases between them. Germline CDR1 and CDR2: SGHAT and FQNNGV. The CDR3 DNA is TGTGCCAGCAGCTCATCTTTAGGGGGCGAGCAGTACGTC. Translation: CASSSSLGGEQYV.

The chain carries TRBV20-1 and TRBJ2-6; no reliable D call. V lost 3 bases and J 0 bases, leaving 6 bases between the germline ends. CDR3 size: 14 residues. The germline gives CDR1 DFQATT, CDR2 SNEGSKA (reference sequence). CDR3 region: CSASQFSGANVLTF. CDR3 sequence (DNA): TGCAGTGCTAGTCAATTCTCTGGGGCCAACGTCCTGACTTTC.

This clone was counted only a few times. The V call is TRBV6-4, the J call TRBJ1-1; D is perhaps TRBD1 (5 bases). Trimming shortened V by 6 bases and J by 4 bases, and 18 bases separated the two germline ends. Germline V lookup: CDR1 MRHNA, CDR2 SNTAGT. The CDR3 length is 15 residues. CDR3 loop: CASRPRGVAGTEAFF. DNA of the CDR3: TGTGCCAGCAGGCCACGAGGGGTGGCGGGCACTGAAGCTTTCTTT.

This rearrangement joins TRBV5-1 to TRBJ1-5; 9 nucleotides agree with TRBD1. The CDR3 length is 15 residues. From germline, CDR1 is SGHRS and CDR2 YFSETQ. Trimming cost V 0 bases and J 5 bases; bases outside gene matches: 3. Written as DNA, the CDR3 is TGCGCCAGCAGCTTGGACGGACAGGGGTATCAGCCCCAGCATTTT. It specifies CASSLDGQGYQPQHF.

V gene TRBV9 combines with J gene TRBJ2-2; the match to TRBD1 covers 7 bases. The CDR3 extends over 14 amino acids. V dropped 4 bases and J dropped 3; count of bases not matched to a gene: 3. The germline CDR1 and CDR2 sequences are SGDLS and YYNGEE. CDR3 nucleotides: TGTGCCAGCAGCCGCGACAGGGACACCGGGGAGCTGTTTTTT. It is translated as CASSRDRDTGELFF.

This clone was seen just once. The rearrangement uses TRBV13 and TRBJ2-3; 12 bases line up with TRBD2. This CDR3 contains 16 residues. Germline CDR1 reads PRHDT; CDR2 reads FYEKMQ (reference sequence). J gave up 1 base and V 5 bases, and 4 bases lay outside the gene matches. The CDR3 DNA reads TGTGCCAGCAGCCAAAGGACTAGCGGGGGCACAGATACGCAGTATTTT. It encodes CASSQRTSGGTDTQYF.

J is TRBJ1-5 and V is TRBV7-8, with D hard to call. The CDR3 is 14 amino acids. V lost 1 base and J lost 4, with 8 bases in between. Germline assignment: CDR1 SGHVS and CDR2 FQNEAQ. CDR3 sequence: CASSLGIINQPQHF. The CDR3 coding sequence is TGTGCCAGCAGCTTAGGGATAATTAATCAGCCCCAGCATTTT.

The chain links TRBV18 to TRBJ2-1, with 7 bases matching TRBD2. The trim removed 3 bases at V and 5 bases at J, leaving 7 bases unmatched. Germline V gene data show CDR1 as KGHSH and CDR2 as LQKENI. This CDR3 has 15 residues. This CDR3 reads CASSPQASGNNEQFF. The CDR3 region has the DNA TGTGCCAGCTCACCTCAGGCTAGCGGCAACAATGAGCAGTTCTTC.

The chain carries TRBV7-9 and TRBJ2-5; D gene unclear. This CDR3 is built from 12 residues. Between the trimmed V and J ends, which lost 1 base and 5 bases, there was a span of 5 bases. Germline loops: CDR1 SEHNR, CDR2 FQNEAQ (reference sequence). As DNA, the CDR3 is TGTGCCAGCAGCTTAGGAGTGGAGACCCAGTACTTC. Its protein product is CASSLGVETQYF.

The chain joins TRBV30 to TRBJ1-2; D may be TRBD1 (5 bases). The CDR3 runs 13 residues. Germline CDR1 is GTSNPN and CDR2 is SVGIG (reference sequence). V dropped 3 bases and J dropped 2 bases, with 10 bases sitting between them. The CDR3 loop is CAWRRGTNYGYTF. The CDR3 DNA follows: TGTGCCTGGAGGAGGGGCACCAACTATGGCTACACCTTC. Combining the CDR3 with reference TRBV30 and TRBJ1-2 gives the whole variable domain SQTIHQWPATLVQPVGSPLSLECTVEGTSNPNLYWYRQAAGRGLQLLFYSVGIGQISSEVPQNLSASRPQDRQFILSSKKLLLSDSGFYLCAWRRGTNYGYTFGSGTRLTVV.

The genes are TRBV25-1 and TRBJ1-1; tentatively, D is TRBD1 (6 bases). Trimming took 3 bases from V and 3 from J, leaving 14 bases between them. Germline assignment: CDR1 MGHDK and CDR2 SYGVNS. The CDR3 has 15 amino acids. In nucleotides, the CDR3 is TGTGCCAGCAGTGAGAGTAAGGGGGTAGACACTGAAGCTTTCTTT. This sequence encodes CASSESKGVDTEAFF.

The V gene is TRBV20-1, the J gene TRBJ2-3; D gene uncertain. Trimming removed 6 bases at V and 9 bases at J, with 13 bases between. The CDR3 extends over 11 amino acids. CDR1 DFQATT and CDR2 SNEGSKA come from the germline V gene (reference sequence). CDR3 DNA: TGCAGTGCAAGCCCTGGTGAAACGCAGTATTTT. This codes for CSASPGETQYF.